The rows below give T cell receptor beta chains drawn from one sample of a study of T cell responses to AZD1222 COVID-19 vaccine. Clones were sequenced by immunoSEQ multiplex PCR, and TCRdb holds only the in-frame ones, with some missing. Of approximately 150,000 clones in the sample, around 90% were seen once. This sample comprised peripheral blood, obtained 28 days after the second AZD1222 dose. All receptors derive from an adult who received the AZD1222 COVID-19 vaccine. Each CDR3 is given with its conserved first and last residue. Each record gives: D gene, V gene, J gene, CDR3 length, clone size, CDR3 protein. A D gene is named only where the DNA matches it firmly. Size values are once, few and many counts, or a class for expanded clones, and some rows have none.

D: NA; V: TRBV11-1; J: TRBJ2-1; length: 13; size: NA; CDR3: CASSLGTYNEQFF
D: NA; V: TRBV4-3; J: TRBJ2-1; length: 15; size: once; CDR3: CASSLSAEGYNEQFF
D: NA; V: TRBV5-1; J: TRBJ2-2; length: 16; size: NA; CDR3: CASSPAGGLNTGELFF
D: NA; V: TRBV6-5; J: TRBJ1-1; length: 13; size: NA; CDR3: CASSGGQNTEAFF
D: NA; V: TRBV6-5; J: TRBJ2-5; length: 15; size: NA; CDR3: CASRNALTGQETQYF
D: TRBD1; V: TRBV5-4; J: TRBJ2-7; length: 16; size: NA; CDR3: CASSLSRTGGYSEQYF
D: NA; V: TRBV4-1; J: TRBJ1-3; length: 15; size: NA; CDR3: CASSQDTGQGNTIYF
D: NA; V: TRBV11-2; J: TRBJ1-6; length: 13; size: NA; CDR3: CASSPPGTVLLHF
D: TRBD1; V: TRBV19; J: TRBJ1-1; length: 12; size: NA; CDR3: CASSKDRVVAFF
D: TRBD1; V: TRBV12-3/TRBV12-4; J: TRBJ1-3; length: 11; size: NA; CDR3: CASSVGQAIYF
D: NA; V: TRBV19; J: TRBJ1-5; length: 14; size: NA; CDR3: CASSMSGVGQPQHF
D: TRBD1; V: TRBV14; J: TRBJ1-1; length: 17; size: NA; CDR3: CASSRRTGVLMNTEAFF
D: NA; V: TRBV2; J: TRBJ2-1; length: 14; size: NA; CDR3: CASISPLRRNEQFF
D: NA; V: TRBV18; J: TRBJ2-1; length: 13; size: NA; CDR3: CASSPFANNEQFF
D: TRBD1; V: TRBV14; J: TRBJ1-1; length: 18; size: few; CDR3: CASSQSGTGGPMNTEAFF
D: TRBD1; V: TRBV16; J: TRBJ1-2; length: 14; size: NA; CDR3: CASSTRQGNYGYTF
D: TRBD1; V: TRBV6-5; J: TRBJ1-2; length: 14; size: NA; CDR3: CASSSYRGWGGYTF
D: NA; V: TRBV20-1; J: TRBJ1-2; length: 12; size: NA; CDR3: CSASDLNYGYTF
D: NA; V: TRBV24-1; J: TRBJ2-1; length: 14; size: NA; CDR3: CATSAPPRDNEQFF